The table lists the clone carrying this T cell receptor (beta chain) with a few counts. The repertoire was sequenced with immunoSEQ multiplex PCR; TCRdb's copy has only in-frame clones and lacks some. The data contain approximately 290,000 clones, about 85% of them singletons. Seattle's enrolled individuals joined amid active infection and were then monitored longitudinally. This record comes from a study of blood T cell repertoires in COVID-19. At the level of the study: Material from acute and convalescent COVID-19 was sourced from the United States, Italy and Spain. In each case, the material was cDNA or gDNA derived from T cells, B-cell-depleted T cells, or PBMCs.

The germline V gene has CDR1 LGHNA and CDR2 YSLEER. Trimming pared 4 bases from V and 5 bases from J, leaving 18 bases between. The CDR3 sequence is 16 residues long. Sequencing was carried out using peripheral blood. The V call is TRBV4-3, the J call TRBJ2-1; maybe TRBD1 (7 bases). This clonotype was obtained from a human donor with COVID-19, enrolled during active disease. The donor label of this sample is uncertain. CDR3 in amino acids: CASSPDGGTVNNEQFF. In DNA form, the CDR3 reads TGCGCCAGCAGCCCTGACGGCGGGACAGTTAACAATGAGCAGTTCTTC.